A single sample is the source of the 23 T cell receptor beta chains below, sequenced in a study of shared clonotypes between healthy human individuals. Profiling relied on immunoSEQ multiplex PCR, and the TCRdb table lists in-frame clones only, not all of them. The sample carries under 2,000,000 clones, 85% to 95% recorded once. Naive CD8 isolation took CD45RO-negative cells positively selected for CCR7 and excluded terminally differentiated effector memory CD45RA+ cells. Sequenced: naive CD8+ T cells sorted from blood. The receptors originated from a man in his late teens or twenties in good health.

Points on this clone: Distinct nucleotide sequences in the sample also encode this CDR3. CDR3 residues: CASSFLETQYF. In DNA, the CDR3 is TGTGCCAGCAGTTTCTTAGAGACCCAGTACTTC. The chain joins TRBV28 to TRBJ2-5, with D unresolved. Germline-derived CDR1 and CDR2 are MDHEN and SYDVKM. The CDR3 length is 11 residues. The V gene lost 3 bases and the J gene lost 4 bases, with 3 bases spanning the gap.

V is TRBV5-8 and J is TRBJ2-5; D remains unclear. Per the germline V gene, CDR1 is SGHTS and CDR2 is YDEGEE. Trimming left V 6 bases short and J 4 bases short, with 10 bases between. CDR3 length equals 12 residues. CDR3 bases: TGTGCCAGCACTCCCCCGGGAGAGACCCAGTACTTC. Residues: CASTPPGETQYF.

CDR3: CASSLTVGELFF. The CDR3 nucleotides read TGTGCCAGCAGCTTGACAGTGGGGGAGCTGTTTTTT. This rearrangement joins TRBV5-6 to TRBJ2-2, with D unresolved. Germline-derived CDR1 and CDR2 are SGHDT and YYEEEE. The V end was cut by 1 base, the J end by 8 bases, with 6 bases between. This CDR3 has 12 amino acids.

V gene TRBV18 combines with J gene TRBJ2-5; 7 nucleotides line up with TRBD1. The length of the CDR3 is 14 residues. From germline, CDR1 is KGHSH and CDR2 LQKENI. V gave up 4 bases and J gave up 2 bases; unmatched junction bases: 4. The CDR3 coding sequence is TGTGCCAGCTCACAGTGGGACAGACAAGAGACCCAGTACTTC. Encoded protein: CASSQWDRQETQYF.

The chain recombines TRBV5-6 with TRBJ2-1; 8 bases match TRBD1. The V and J ends lost 3 bases and 10 bases, in that order; junction bases with no gene match: 6. The CDR3 is 13 residues long. In germline, CDR1 is SGHDT, CDR2 YYEEEE. The CDR3 DNA is TGTGCCAGCAGCTCTGACAGGGGTTGGGAGCAGTTCTTC. Translated, it gives CASSSDRGWEQFF.

V is TRBV27 and J is TRBJ1-6; possible D gene TRBD1, 5 bases. Per germline, CDR1 MNHEY and CDR2 SMNVEV (reference sequence). Deletions cut 1 base from V and 8 bases from J, with 15 bases between. The CDR3 runs 16 residues. The chain's CDR3 is CASSLFSSGGDSPLHF. CDR3 DNA: TGTGCCAGCAGTTTATTTTCGTCCGGAGGGGATTCACCCCTCCACTTT.

V gene TRBV5-6 combines with J gene TRBJ2-7; 9 bases fit TRBD1. This CDR3 has 14 residues. Losses at the gene ends were 5 bases for V and 3 bases for J; bases not matched to a gene: 6. CDR1 is SGHDT, CDR2 YYEEEE, per germline. The CDR3 loop reads CASRIQGAFYEQYF. CDR3 DNA sequence: TGTGCCAGCAGGATACAGGGGGCTTTCTACGAGCAGTACTTC.

This chain uses TRBV30 with TRBJ2-3; D gene ambiguous. From germline, CDR1 is GTSNPN and CDR2 SVGIG (reference sequence). The length of the CDR3 is 13 residues. V gave up 6 bases and J gave up 0 bases, with 10 bases separating them. For the CDR3, the DNA is TGTGCCTGTATACTTACTAGCACAGATACGCAGTATTTT. Its protein is CACILTSTDTQYF.

This sequence joins TRBV27 and TRBJ1-6, with a weak D call TRBD1 (5 bases). Germline loops: CDR1 MNHEY, CDR2 SMNVEV (reference sequence). The CDR3 loop spans 16 amino acids. V was pared by 6 bases and J by 7 bases, with 19 bases between. The CDR3 here is CASSPTQAGINSPLHF. The DNA of the CDR3 is TGTGCCAGCAGCCCAACACAGGCAGGGATAAATTCACCCCTCCACTTT.

The rearrangement joins TRBV28 to TRBJ2-7, with 12 bases matching TRBD2. Germline V gene sequence: CDR1 MDHEN, CDR2 SYDVKM. This CDR3 region has 15 residues. The J segment lost 0 bases and the V segment lost 6 bases, leaving 3 bases of the junction unmatched. The CDR3 DNA follows: TGTGCCAGCAGAGGACTAGCGGGGCCCTCCTACGAGCAGTACTTC. It yields the protein CASRGLAGPSYEQYF.

The J gene is TRBJ2-1, the V gene TRBV7-9, with 12 positions matching TRBD1. Trimming removed 4 bases from V and 8 bases from J; junction bases left unmatched: 6. The germline CDR1 and CDR2 sequences are SEHNR and FQNEAQ (reference sequence). The CDR3 is made up of 15 amino acids. For the CDR3, the DNA is TGTGCCAGCAGCTCCCGGGACAGGGGGCTCTATGAGCAGTTCTTC. Its protein product is CASSSRDRGLYEQFF.

The chain carries TRBV28 and TRBJ2-2; no definite D call. Germline V CDR1 and CDR2: MDHEN, SYDVKM. V was pared by 3 bases and J by 5 bases, with 13 bases between. CDR3 length: 15 residues. Here the CDR3 reads CASSFWALRTGELFF. The CDR3 coding sequence is TGTGCCAGCAGTTTTTGGGCCTTGAGGACCGGGGAGCTGTTTTTT.

This clone was observed a handful of times. The V call is TRBV16, the J call TRBJ1-6, with 8 bases lining up with TRBD1. The ends lost 1 base at V and 10 bases at J; junction bases unmatched: 9. Germline V gene lookup returns CDR1 KGHSY and CDR2 FQNENV. This CDR3 spans 16 amino acids. CDR3 nucleotide sequence: TGTGCCAGCAGCCAATTGATTCTGGACAGGGACTCACCCCTCCACTTT. This codes for CASSQLILDRDSPLHF. Full variable domain (rest looked up from reference TRBV16 and TRBJ1-6): GEEVAQTPKHLVRGEGQKAKLYCAPIKGHSYVFWYQQVLKNEFKFLISFQNENVFDETGMPKERFSAKCLPNSPCSLEIQATKLEDSAVYFCASSQLILDRDSPLHFGNGTRLTVT.

This rearrangement joins TRBV9 to TRBJ2-3; D is unclear. The CDR3 spans 16 residues. CDR1 and CDR2 from the germline V gene are SGDLS and YYNGEE. V lost 4 bases and J lost 4, with 19 bases in between. CDR3 DNA: TGTGCCAGCAGCCCAGAGGTACTCCTAAATGCAGATACGCAGTATTTT. It codes for CASSPEVLLNADTQYF.

The chain is built from TRBV30 and TRBJ2-1; tentatively, D is TRBD2 (6 bases). This CDR3 has 15 amino acids. CDR1 and CDR2 from the germline V gene are GTSNPN and SVGIG (reference sequence). V was clipped by 1 base and J by 5 bases, with 15 bases between them. The CDR3 loop reads CAWSEKVAVHNEQFF. The CDR3, as DNA: TGTGCCTGGAGTGAGAAGGTAGCGGTTCACAATGAGCAGTTCTTC.

This chain connects TRBV6-1 to TRBJ2-3; TRBD2 might be the D (5 bases). Per the germline V gene, CDR1 is MNHNS and CDR2 is SASEGT. CDR3 length: 14 residues. Trimming stripped 4 bases from V and 6 bases from J, with 14 bases between. The CDR3 loop reads CASSAHPWEDTQYF. In nucleotides, the CDR3 is TGTGCCAGCAGTGCCCACCCTTGGGAGGATACGCAGTATTTT.

The genes are TRBV7-6 and TRBJ2-7, with TRBD1 matching over 10 bases. Looked up from germline, CDR1 is SGHVS and CDR2 is FNYEAQ. CDR3 length: 16 amino acids. The V gene end was trimmed by 1 base and the J gene end by 3 bases; junction bases not matched to a gene: 6. The CDR3 here is CASSLGLGTGDYEQYF. CDR3 nucleotide sequence: TGTGCCAGCAGCTTAGGGTTGGGGACAGGGGACTACGAGCAGTACTTC. Full variable domain (outside the CDR3, taken from reference TRBV7-6 and TRBJ2-7): GAGVSQSPRYKVTKRGQDVALRCDPISGHVSLYWYRQALGQGPEFLTYFNYEAQQDKSGLPNDRFSAERPEGSISTLTIQRTEQRDSAMYRCASSLGLGTGDYEQYFGPGTRLTVT.

With respect to this clone: Within the sample, other DNA sequences also encode this same CDR3. V gene TRBV27 combines with J gene TRBJ2-7, with 13 bases aligning to TRBD2. The CDR3 is 14 amino acids. The germline V gene has CDR1 MNHEY and CDR2 SMNVEV (reference sequence). With V trimmed by 6 bases and J by 2 bases, 1 base remained unmatched. In DNA form, the CDR3 reads TGTGCCAGCAGACTAGCGGGAGGGCCCTACGAGCAGTACTTC. Translation gives CASRLAGGPYEQYF.

The chain carries TRBV19 and TRBJ2-1, with D unclear. The germline gives CDR1 LNHDA, CDR2 SQIVND (reference sequence). The CDR3 runs 14 residues. Deletions cut 3 bases from V and 1 base from J, with 7 bases between. The CDR3 DNA reads as TGTGCCAGTAGTATCGTGCTATCCTACAATGAGCAGTTCTTC. Encoded protein: CASSIVLSYNEQFF.

This clone appeared once. This chain connects TRBV19 to TRBJ1-5; D unclear. The germline V gene has CDR1 LNHDA and CDR2 SQIVND (reference sequence). V lost 6 bases to trimming and J lost 2 bases, with 14 bases between them. The CDR3 sequence is 15 residues long. As DNA, the CDR3 is TGTGCCAGTAGCCGCAGAAGCAATCGCAATCAGCCCCAGCATTTT. Its protein is CASSRRSNRNQPQHF.

The CDR3 region is CAWRGRTEDGYTF. CDR3 sequence (DNA): TGTGCCTGGAGGGGACGGACGGAAGATGGCTACACCTTC. The rearrangement links TRBV30 to TRBJ1-2, with D possibly being TRBD1 (5 bases). Between the trimmed V and J ends, which lost 3 bases and 6 bases, there was a span of 14 bases. Per the germline V gene, CDR1 is GTSNPN and CDR2 is SVGIG (reference sequence). The CDR3 contains 13 residues.

This rearrangement joins TRBV5-1 to TRBJ2-3; 7 bases are shared with TRBD2. The germline V gene has CDR1 SGHRS and CDR2 YFSETQ. Trimming took 3 bases from V and 0 from J; bases not matched to a gene: 10. The CDR3 is 17 residues long. Here the CDR3 DNA reads TGCGCCAGCAGCTGGAGGGGAGGGTCCTACAGCACAGATACGCAGTATTTT. This translates into CASSWRGGSYSTDTQYF.

The V gene is TRBV28, the J gene TRBJ1-2; D is uncertain. This CDR3 comprises 16 residues. The V gene lost 1 base and the J gene lost 6 bases, with 18 bases spanning the gap. In germline, CDR1 is MDHEN, CDR2 SYDVKM. The DNA of the CDR3 is TGTGCCAGCAGTTTATCGCCCGGGCAGGCAATTAATGGCTACACCTTC. Its protein is CASSLSPGQAINGYTF.